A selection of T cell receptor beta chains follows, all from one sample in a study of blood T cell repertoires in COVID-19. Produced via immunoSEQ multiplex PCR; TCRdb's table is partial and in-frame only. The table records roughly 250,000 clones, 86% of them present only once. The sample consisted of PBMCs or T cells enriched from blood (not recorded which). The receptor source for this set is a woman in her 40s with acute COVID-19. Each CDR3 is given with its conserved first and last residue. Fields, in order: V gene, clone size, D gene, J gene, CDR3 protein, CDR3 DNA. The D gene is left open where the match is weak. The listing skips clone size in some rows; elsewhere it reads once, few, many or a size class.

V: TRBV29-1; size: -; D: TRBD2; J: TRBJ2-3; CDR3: CSASSGIGNTQYF; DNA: TGCAGCGCCTCTAGCGGGATTGGGAATACGCAGTATTTT
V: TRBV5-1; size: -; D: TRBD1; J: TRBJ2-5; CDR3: CASSQDRGLGETQYF; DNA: TGCGCCAGCAGCCAGGACAGGGGGCTTGGGGAGACCCAGTACTTC
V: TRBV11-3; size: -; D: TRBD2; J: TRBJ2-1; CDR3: CASSSSGSTVNEQFF; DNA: TGTGCCAGCAGCTCGAGCGGGAGTACGGTAAATGAGCAGTTCTTC
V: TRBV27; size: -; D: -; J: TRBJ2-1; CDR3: CASSIGTRSNEQFF; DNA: TGTGCCAGCAGTATAGGGACACGTAGCAATGAGCAGTTCTTC
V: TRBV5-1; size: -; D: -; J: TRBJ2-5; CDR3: CASSSGETQYF; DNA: TGCGCCAGCAGCTCCGGAGAGACCCAGTACTTC
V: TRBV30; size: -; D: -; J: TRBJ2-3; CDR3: CAWSAGPSTDTQYF; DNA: TGTGCCTGGAGTGCCGGTCCTAGCACAGATACGCAGTATTTT
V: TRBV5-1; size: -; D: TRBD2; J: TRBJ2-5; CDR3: CASSLTSGSGTQYF; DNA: TGCGCCAGCAGCCTGACTAGCGGGAGTGGGACCCAGTACTTC
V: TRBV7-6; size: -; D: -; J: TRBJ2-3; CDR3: CASTGNTDTQYF; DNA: TGTGCCAGCACAGGCAACACAGATACGCAGTATTTT
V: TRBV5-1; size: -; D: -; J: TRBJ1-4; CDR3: CASSLSGSQGKLFF; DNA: TGCGCCAGCAGCTTGAGCGGGAGTCAGGGAAAACTGTTTTTT
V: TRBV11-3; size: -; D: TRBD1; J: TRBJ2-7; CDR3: CASSFRDSYEQYF; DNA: TGTGCCAGCAGCTTCCGGGACAGCTACGAGCAGTACTTC
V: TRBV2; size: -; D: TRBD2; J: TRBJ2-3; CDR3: CASSDPGLAGGGTQYF; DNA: TGTGCCAGCAGTGACCCGGGACTAGCGGGAGGGGGTACGCAGTATTTT
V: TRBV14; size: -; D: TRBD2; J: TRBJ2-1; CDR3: CASSYGGLAGGLGNEQFF; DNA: TGTGCCAGCAGCTACGGGGGACTAGCGGGAGGGCTTGGGAATGAGCAGTTCTTC
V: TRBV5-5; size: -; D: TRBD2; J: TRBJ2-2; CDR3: CASSRELAGPLTTGELFF; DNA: TGTGCCAGCAGCCGCGAACTAGCGGGTCCACTTACCACCGGGGAGCTGTTTTTT
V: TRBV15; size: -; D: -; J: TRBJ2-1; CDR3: CATSRDQGWGNEQFF; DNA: TGTGCCACCAGCAGAGATCAGGGGTGGGGCAATGAGCAGTTCTTC
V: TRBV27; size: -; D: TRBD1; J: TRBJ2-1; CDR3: CASSTSDRFYNEQFF; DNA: TGTGCCAGCAGTACCTCGGACAGGTTTTACAATGAGCAGTTCTTC
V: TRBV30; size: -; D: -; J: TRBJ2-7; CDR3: CASLQGFSGHEQYF; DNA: TGTGCCAGTTTACAGGGTTTTTCGGGGCACGAGCAGTACTTC
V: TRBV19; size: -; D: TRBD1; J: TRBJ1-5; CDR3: CASSTQQGGNQPQHF; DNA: TGTGCCAGTAGTACACAACAGGGGGGGAATCAGCCCCAGCATTTT
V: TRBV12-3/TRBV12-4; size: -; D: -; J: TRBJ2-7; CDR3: CASSKRYEQYF; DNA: TGTGCCAGCAGCAAGCGCTACGAGCAGTACTTC
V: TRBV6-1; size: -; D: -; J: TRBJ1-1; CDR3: CASSEARAAEAFF; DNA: TGTGCCAGCAGTGAAGCCAGGGCCGCTGAAGCTTTCTTT
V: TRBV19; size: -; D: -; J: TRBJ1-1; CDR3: CASSDGGSDTEAFF; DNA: TGTGCCAGTAGTGATGGGGGGTCGGACACTGAAGCTTTCTTT
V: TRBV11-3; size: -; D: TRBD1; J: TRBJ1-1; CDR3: CASSWQGAQANTEAFF; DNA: TGTGCCAGCAGCTGGCAGGGGGCTCAGGCTAACACTGAAGCTTTCTTT
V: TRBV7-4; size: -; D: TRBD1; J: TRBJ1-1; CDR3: CASSLWGQLNTEAFF; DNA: TGTGCCAGCAGCTTATGGGGACAGTTGAACACTGAAGCTTTCTTT
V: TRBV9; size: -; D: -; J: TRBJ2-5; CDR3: CASSVAGGYQETQYF; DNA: TGTGCCAGCAGCGTAGCTGGGGGCTACCAAGAGACCCAGTACTTC
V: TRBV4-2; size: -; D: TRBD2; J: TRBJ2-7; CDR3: CASSQVTSGNYEQYF; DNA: TGTGCCAGCAGCCAAGTAACCAGCGGGAACTACGAGCAGTACTTC
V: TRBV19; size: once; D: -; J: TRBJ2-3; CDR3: CASSIDITDTQYF; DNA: TGTGCCAGTAGTATAGATATAACAGATACGCAGTATTTT
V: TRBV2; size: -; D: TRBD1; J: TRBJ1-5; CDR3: CASRVDRGGNQPQHF; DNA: TGTGCCAGCAGAGTTGACAGGGGAGGCAATCAGCCCCAGCATTTT
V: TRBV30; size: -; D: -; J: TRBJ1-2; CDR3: CAWSGLELSNYGYTF; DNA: TGTGCCTGGAGCGGACTTGAGCTGTCGAACTATGGCTACACCTTC
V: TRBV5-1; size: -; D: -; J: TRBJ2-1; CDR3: CASSLAGGRPLDNEQFF; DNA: TGCGCCAGCAGCTTGGCAGGGGGGCGGCCCCTTGACAATGAGCAGTTCTTC
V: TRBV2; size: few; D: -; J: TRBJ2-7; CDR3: CASSPGGAETYEQYF; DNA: TGTGCCAGCAGCCCCGGTGGGGCCGAAACCTACGAGCAGTACTTC
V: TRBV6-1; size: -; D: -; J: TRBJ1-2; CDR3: CASSEALQTSNYGYTF; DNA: TGTGCCAGCAGTGAAGCCTTACAGACATCTAACTATGGCTACACCTTC
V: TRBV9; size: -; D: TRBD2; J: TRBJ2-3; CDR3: CASSRTSGTLSTDTQYF; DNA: TGTGCCAGCAGCAGGACTAGCGGGACCCTTAGCACAGATACGCAGTATTTT